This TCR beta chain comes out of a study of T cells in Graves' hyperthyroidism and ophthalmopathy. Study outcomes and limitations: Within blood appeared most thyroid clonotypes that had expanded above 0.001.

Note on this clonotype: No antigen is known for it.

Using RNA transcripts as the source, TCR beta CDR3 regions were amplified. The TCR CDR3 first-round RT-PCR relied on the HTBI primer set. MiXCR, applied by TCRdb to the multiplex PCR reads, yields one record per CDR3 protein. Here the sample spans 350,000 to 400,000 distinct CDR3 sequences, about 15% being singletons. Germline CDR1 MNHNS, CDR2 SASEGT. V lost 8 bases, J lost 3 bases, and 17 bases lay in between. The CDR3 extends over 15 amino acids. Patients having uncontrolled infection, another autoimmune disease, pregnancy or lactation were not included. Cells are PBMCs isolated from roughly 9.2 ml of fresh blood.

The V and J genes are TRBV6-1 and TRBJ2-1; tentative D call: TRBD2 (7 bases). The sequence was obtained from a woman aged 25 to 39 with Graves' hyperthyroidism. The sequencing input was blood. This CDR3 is CASAGEGEYYNEQFF. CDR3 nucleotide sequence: TGTGCCAGCGCCGGGGAGGGGGAATACTACAATGAGCAGTTCTTC.